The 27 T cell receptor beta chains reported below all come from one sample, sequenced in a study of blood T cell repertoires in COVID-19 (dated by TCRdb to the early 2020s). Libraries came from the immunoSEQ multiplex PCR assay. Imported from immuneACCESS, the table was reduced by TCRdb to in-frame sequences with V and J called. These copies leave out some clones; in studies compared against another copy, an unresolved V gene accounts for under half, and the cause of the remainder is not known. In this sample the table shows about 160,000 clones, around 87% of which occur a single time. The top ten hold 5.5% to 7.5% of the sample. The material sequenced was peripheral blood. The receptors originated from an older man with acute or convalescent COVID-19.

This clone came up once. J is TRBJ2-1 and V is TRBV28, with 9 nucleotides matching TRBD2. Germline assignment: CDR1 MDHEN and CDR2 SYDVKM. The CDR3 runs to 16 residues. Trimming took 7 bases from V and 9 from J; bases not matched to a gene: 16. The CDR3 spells CASITISGGQKGEQFF. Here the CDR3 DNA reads TGTGCCAGCATTACCATTAGCGGGGGTCAGAAAGGTGAGCAGTTCTTC.

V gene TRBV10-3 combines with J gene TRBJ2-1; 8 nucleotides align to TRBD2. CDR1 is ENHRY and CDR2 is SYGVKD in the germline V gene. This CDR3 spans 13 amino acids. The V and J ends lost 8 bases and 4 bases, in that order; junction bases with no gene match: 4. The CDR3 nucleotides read TGTGCCATCGGGATAGCGGGGTACAATGAGCAGTTCTTC. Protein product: CAIGIAGYNEQFF.

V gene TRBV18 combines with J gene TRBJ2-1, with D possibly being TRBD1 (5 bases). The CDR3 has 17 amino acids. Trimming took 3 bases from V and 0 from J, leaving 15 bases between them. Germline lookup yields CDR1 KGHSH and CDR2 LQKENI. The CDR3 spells CASSPPLMGLSYNEQFF. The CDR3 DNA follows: TGTGCCAGCTCACCCCCCTTGATGGGGCTCTCCTACAATGAGCAGTTCTTC. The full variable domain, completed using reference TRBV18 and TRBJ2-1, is NAGVMQNPRHLVRRRGQEARLRCSPMKGHSHVYWYRQLPEEGLKFMVYLQKENIIDESGMPKERFSAEFPKEGPSILRIQQVVRGDSAAYFCASSPPLMGLSYNEQFFGPGTRLTVL.

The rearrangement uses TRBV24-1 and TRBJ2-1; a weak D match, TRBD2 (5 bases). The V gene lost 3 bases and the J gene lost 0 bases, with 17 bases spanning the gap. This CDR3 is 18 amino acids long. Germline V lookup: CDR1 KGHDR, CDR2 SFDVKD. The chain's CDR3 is CATSDPSPSGSSYNEQFF. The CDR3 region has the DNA TGTGCCACCAGTGATCCCTCTCCGAGCGGAAGCTCCTACAATGAGCAGTTCTTC.

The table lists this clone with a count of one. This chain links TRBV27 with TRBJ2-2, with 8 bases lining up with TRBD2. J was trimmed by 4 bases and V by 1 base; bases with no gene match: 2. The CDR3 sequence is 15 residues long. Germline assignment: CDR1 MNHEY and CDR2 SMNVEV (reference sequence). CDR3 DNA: TGTGCCAGCAGTTTATGGCGGGGGGCCACCGGGGAGCTGTTTTTT. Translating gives CASSLWRGATGELFF.

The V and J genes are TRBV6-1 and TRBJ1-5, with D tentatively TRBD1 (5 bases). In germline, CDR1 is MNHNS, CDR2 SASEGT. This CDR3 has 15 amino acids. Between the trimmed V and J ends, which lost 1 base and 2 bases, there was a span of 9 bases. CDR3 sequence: CASSEGVGGNQPQHF. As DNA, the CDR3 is TGTGCCAGCAGTGAAGGGGTAGGGGGCAATCAGCCCCAGCATTTT.

CDR3 region: CASSVGAGGFATNEKLFF. The DNA for the CDR3 is TGTGCCAGCAGCGTAGGGGCAGGGGGCTTTGCAACTAATGAAAAACTGTTTTTT. This chain uses TRBV9 with TRBJ1-4; 8 nucleotides line up with TRBD1. The germline CDR1 and CDR2 sequences are SGDLS and YYNGEE. After removal of 0 bases from V and 0 bases from J, the junction contained 7 bases not matched to a gene. The CDR3 is made up of 18 amino acids.

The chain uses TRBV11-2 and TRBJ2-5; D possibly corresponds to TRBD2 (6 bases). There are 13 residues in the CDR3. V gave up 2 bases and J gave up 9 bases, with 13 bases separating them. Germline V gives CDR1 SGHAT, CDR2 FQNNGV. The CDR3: CASSLRMGGAQYF. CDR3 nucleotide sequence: TGTGCCAGCAGCTTAAGGATGGGCGGGGCCCAGTACTTC.

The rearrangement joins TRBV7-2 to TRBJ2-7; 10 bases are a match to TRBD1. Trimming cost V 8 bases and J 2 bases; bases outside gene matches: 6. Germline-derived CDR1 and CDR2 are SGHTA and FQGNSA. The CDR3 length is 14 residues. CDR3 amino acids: CASRGQGVTYEQYF. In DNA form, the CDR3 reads TGTGCCAGCCGAGGACAGGGGGTCACCTACGAGCAGTACTTC.

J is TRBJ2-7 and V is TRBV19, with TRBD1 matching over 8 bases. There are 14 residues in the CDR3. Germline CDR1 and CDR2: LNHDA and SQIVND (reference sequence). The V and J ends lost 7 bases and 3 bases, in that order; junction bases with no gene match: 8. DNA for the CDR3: TGTGCCAGTACCCCGGACAGGGCGGGCTACGAGCAGTACTTC. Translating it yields CASTPDRAGYEQYF.

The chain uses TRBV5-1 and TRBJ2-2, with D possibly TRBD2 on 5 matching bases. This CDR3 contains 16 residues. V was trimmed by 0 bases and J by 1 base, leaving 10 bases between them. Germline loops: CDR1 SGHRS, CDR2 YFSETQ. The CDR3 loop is CASSLVPGRNTGELFF. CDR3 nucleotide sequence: TGCGCCAGCAGCTTGGTACCGGGGAGGAACACCGGGGAGCTGTTTTTT. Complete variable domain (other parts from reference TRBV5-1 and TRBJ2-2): KAGVTQTPRYLIKTRGQQVTLSCSPISGHRSVSWYQQTPGQGLQFLFEYFSETQRNKGNFPGRFSGRQFSNSRSEMNVSTLELGDSALYLCASSLVPGRNTGELFFGEGSRLTVL.

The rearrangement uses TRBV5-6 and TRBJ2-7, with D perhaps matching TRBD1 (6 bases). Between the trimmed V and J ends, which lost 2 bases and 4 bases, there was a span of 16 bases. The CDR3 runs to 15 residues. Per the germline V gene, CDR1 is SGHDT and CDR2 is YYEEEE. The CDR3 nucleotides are TGTGCCAGCAGCTTAGGGCAGACAGGAAGGTACGAGCAGTACTTC. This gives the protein CASSLGQTGRYEQYF.

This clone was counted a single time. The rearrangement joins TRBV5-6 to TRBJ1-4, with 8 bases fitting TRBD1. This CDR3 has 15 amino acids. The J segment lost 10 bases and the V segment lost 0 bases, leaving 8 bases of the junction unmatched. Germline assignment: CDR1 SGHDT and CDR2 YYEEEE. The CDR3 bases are TGTGCCAGCAGCTTGGCCTTGCAGGGGGCCGCAAAACTGTTTTTT. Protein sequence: CASSLALQGAAKLFF. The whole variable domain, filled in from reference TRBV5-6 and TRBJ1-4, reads DAGVTQSPTHLIKTRGQQVTLRCSPKSGHDTVSWYQQALGQGPQFIFQYYEEEERQRGNFPDRFSGHQFPNYSSELNVNALLLGDSALYLCASSLALQGAAKLFFGSGTQLSVL.

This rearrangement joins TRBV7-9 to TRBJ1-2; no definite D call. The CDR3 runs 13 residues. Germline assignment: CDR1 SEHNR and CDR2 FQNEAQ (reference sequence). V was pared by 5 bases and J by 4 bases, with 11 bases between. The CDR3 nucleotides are TGTGCCAGCAGCCCAGACGGGATCTATGGCTACACCTTC. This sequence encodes CASSPDGIYGYTF.

CDR3 nucleotides: TGTGCCAGCAGCACCTGGACTAACAACAATGAGCAGTTCTTC. This encodes CASSTWTNNNEQFF. The chain carries TRBV9 and TRBJ2-1; D possibly corresponds to TRBD2 (6 bases). Germline values: CDR1 SGDLS, CDR2 YYNGEE. Trimming took off 4 bases at V and 5 bases at J, with 13 bases between the two ends. The CDR3 is 14 amino acids. The full variable domain, its missing parts supplied by reference TRBV9 and TRBJ2-1, is DSGVTQTPKHLITATGQRVTLRCSPRSGDLSVYWYQQSLDQGLQFLIQYYNGEERAKGNILERFSAQQFPDLHSELNLSSLELGDSALYFCASSTWTNNNEQFFGPGTRLTVL.

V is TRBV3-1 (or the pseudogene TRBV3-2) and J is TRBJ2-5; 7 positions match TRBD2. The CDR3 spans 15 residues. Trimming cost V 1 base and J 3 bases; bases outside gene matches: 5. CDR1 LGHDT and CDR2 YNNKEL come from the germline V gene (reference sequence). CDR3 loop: CASSQAERGKETQYF. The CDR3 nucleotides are TGTGCCAGCAGCCAAGCGGAGCGGGGTAAAGAGACCCAGTACTTC.

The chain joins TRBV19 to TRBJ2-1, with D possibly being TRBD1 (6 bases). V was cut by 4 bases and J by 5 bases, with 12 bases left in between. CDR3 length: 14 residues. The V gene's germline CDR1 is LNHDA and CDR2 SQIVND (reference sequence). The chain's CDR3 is CASSRQATDNEQFF. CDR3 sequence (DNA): TGTGCCAGTAGTAGACAGGCGACGGACAATGAGCAGTTCTTC.

CDR3 in amino acids: CASSIRGGNTIYF. CDR3 bases: TGTGCCAGTAGTATCAGGGGTGGAAACACCATATATTTT. This chain uses TRBV19 with TRBJ1-3; D is perhaps TRBD1 (6 bases). Germline CDR1 reads LNHDA; CDR2 reads SQIVND (reference sequence). The CDR3 loop spans 13 amino acids. V lost 3 bases to trimming and J lost 3 bases, with 6 bases between them.

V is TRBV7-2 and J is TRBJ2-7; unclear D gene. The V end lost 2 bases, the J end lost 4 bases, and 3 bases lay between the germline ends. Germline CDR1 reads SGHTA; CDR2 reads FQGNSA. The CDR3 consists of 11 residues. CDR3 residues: CASSLSYEQYF. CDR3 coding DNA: TGTGCCAGCAGCTTATCTTACGAGCAGTACTTC.

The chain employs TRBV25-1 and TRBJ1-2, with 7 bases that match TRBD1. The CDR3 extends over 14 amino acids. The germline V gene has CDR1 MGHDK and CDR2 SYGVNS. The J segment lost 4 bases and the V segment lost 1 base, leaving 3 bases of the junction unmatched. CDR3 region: CASSEFWDSYGYTF. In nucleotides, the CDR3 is TGTGCCAGCAGTGAATTCTGGGACAGCTATGGCTACACCTTC.

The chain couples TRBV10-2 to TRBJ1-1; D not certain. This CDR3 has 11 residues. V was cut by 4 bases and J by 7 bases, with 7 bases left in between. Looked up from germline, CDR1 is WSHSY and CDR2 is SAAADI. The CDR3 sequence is CASSGGGEAFF. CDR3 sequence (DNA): TGCGCCAGCAGTGGCGGCGGTGAAGCTTTCTTT.

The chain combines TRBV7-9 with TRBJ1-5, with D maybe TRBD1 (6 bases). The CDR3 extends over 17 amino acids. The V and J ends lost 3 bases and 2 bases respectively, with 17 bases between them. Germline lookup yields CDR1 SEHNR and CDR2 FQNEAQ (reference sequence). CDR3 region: CASSLSSGASGNQPQHF. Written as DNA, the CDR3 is TGTGCCAGCAGCTTGTCTTCAGGGGCATCAGGCAATCAGCCCCAGCATTTT.

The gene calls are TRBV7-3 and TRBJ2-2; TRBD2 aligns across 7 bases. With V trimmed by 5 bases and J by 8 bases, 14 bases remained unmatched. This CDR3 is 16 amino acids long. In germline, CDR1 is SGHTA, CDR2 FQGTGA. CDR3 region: CASSLRAGARAGELFF. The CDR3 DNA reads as TGTGCCAGCAGCCTAAGGGCGGGAGCTCGGGCTGGGGAGCTGTTTTTT.

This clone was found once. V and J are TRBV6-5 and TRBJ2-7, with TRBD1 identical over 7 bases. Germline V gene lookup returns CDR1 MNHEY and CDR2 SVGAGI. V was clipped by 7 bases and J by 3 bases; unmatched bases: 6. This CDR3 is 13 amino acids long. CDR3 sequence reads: CASTNRGGYEQYF. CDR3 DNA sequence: TGTGCCAGCACTAACAGGGGCGGCTACGAGCAGTACTTC.

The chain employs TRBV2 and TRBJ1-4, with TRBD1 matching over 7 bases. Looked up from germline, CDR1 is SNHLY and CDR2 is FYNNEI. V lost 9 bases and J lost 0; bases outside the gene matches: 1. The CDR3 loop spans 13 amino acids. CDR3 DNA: TGTGCCAGTACAGGGGCAACTAATGAAAAACTGTTTTTT. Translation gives CASTGATNEKLFF.

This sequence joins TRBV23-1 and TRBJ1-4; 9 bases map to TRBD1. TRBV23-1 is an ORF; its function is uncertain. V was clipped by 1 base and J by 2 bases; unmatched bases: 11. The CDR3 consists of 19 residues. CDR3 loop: CASSQLVETGGLTNEKLFF. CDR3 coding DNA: TGCGCCAGCAGTCAATTGGTGGAGACAGGGGGTTTGACTAATGAAAAACTGTTTTTT.

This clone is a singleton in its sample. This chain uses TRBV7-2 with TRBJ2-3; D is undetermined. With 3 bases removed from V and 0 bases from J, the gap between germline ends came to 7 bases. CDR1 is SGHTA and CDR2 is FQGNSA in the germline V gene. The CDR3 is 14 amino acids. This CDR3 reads CASSFLPSTDTQYF. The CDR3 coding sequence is TGTGCCAGCAGCTTTCTTCCTAGCACAGATACGCAGTATTTT. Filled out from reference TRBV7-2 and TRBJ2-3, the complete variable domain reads GAGVSQSPSNKVTEKGKDVELRCDPISGHTALYWYRQSLGQGLEFLIYFQGNSAPDKSGLPSDRFSAERTGGSVSTLTIQRTQQEDSAVYLCASSFLPSTDTQYFGPGTRLTVL.